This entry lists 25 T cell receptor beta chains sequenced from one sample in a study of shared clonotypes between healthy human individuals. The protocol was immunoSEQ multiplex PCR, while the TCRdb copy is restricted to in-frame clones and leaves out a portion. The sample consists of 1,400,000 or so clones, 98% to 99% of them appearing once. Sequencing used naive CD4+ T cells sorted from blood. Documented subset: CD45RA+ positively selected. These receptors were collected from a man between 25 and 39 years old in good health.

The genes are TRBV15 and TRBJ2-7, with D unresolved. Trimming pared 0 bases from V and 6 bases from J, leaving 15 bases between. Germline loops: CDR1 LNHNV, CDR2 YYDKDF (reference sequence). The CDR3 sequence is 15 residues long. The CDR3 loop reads CATSRDTQQASEQYF. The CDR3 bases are TGTGCCACCAGCAGAGATACACAGCAGGCGTCCGAGCAGTACTTC.

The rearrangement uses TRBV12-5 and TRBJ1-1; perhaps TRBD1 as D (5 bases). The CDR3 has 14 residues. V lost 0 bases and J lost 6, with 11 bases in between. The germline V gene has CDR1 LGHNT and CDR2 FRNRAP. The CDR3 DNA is TGTGCTAGTGGTTTGGTACCAGGGTTAGCTGAAGCTTTCTTT. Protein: CASGLVPGLAEAFF.

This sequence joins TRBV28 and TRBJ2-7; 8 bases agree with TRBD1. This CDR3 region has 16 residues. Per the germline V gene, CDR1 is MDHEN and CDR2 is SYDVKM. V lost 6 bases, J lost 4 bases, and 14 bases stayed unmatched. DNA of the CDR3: TGTGCCAGCAGGCGACAGGGGTGGCGGGAAGGGTACGAGCAGTACTTC. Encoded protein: CASRRQGWREGYEQYF.

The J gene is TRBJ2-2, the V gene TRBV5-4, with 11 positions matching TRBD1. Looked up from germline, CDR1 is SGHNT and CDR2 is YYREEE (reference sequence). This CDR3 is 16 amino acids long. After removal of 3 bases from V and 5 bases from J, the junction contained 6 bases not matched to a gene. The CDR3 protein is CASSSGQGAITGELFF. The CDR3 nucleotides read TGTGCCAGCAGCTCAGGACAGGGGGCGATAACCGGGGAGCTGTTTTTT.

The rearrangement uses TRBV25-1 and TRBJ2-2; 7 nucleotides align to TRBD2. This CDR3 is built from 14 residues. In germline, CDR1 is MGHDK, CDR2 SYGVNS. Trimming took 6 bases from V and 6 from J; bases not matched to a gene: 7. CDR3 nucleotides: TGTGCCAGCAGCGGGAGGATGCGGGCCGGGGAGCTGTTTTTT. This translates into CASSGRMRAGELFF.

CDR3 loop: CAGAGTRKIYEQYF. Written as DNA, the CDR3 is TGTGCCGGCGCCGGGACCCGGAAAATCTACGAGCAGTACTTC. The chain couples TRBV2 to TRBJ2-7; D might be TRBD1 or TRBD2, each matching 5 bases. Between the trimmed V and J ends, which lost 11 bases and 3 bases, there was a span of 20 bases. CDR3 size: 14 residues. Germline V gene lookup returns CDR1 SNHLY and CDR2 FYNNEI.

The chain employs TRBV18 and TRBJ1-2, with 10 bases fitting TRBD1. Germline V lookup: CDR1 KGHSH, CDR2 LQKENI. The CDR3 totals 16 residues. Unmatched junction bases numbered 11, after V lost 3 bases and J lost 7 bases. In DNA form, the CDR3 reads TGTGCCAGCTCACCTGGGACAGGGGTACTTTTCGGTGGCTACACCTTC. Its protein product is CASSPGTGVLFGGYTF.

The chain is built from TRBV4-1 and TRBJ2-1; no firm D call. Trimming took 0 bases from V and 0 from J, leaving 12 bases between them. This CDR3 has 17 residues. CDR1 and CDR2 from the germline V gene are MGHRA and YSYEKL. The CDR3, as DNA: TGCGCCAGCAGCCAAGATGGAAGTTTAAGCTCCTACAATGAGCAGTTCTTC. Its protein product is CASSQDGSLSSYNEQFF.

CDR3 DNA sequence: TGTGCCAGCAGCTCGGGGGACTTTACAGATACGCAGTATTTT. Its protein product is CASSSGDFTDTQYF. The rearrangement uses TRBV7-9 and TRBJ2-3, with D possibly TRBD2 on 6 matching bases. The length of the CDR3 is 14 residues. Germline CDR1 SEHNR, CDR2 FQNEAQ (reference sequence). V gave up 4 bases and J gave up 3 bases, with 11 bases separating them.

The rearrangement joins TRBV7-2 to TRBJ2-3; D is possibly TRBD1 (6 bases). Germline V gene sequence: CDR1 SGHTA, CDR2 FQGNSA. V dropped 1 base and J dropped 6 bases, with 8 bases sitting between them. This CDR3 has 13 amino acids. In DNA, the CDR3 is TGTGCCAGCAGCTTAGAAACAGGGGATACGCAGTATTTT. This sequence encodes CASSLETGDTQYF. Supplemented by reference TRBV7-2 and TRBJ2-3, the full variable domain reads GAGVSQSPSNKVTEKGKDVELRCDPISGHTALYWYRQSLGQGLEFLIYFQGNSAPDKSGLPSDRFSAERTGGSVSTLTIQRTQQEDSAVYLCASSLETGDTQYFGPGTRLTVL.

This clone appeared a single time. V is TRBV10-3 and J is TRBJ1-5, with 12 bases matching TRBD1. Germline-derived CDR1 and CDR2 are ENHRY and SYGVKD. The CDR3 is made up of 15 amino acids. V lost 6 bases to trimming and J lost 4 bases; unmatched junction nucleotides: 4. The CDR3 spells CAIRGDRGLNQPQHF. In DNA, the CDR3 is TGTGCCATCAGGGGGGACAGGGGGCTAAATCAGCCCCAGCATTTT.

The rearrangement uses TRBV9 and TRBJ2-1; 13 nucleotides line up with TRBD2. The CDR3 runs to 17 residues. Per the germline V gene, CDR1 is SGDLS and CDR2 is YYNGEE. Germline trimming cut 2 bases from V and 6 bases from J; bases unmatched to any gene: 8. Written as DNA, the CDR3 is TGTGCCAGCAGCGTGCTGGGAGGGACTAGCGGGATCAATGAGCAGTTCTTC. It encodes CASSVLGGTSGINEQFF.

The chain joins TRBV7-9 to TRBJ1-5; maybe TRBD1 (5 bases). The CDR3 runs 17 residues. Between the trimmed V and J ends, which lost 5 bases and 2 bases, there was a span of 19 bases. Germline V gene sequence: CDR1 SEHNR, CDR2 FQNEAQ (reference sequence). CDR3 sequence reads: CASSPSTVRSGNQPQHF. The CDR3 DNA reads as TGTGCCAGCAGCCCATCGACAGTAAGGTCCGGCAATCAGCCCCAGCATTTT. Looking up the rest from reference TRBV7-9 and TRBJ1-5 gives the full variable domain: DTGVSQNPRHKITKRGQNVTFRCDPISEHNRLYWYRQTLGQGPEFLTYFQNEAQLEKSRLLSDRFSAERPKGSFSTLEIQRTEQGDSAMYLCASSPSTVRSGNQPQHFGDGTRLSIL.

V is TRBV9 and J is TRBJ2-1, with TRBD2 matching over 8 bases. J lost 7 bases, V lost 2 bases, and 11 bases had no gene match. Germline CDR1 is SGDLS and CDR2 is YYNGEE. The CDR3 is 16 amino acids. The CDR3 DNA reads TGTGCCAGCAGCGTTCTCGGGAGGGCCGGAGGGAATGAGCAGTTCTTC. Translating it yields CASSVLGRAGGNEQFF.

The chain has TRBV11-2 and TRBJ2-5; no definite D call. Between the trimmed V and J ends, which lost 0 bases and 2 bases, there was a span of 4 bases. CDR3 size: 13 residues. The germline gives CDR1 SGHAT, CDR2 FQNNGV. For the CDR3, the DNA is TGTGCCAGCAGCTTAGATGTTCAAGAGACCCAGTACTTC. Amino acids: CASSLDVQETQYF.

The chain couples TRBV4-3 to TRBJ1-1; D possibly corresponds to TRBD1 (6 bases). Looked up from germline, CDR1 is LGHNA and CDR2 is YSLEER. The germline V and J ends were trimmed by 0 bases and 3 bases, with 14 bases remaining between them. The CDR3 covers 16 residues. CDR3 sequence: CASSQDLGEGDTEAFF. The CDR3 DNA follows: TGCGCCAGCAGCCAAGATCTGGGCGAGGGGGACACTGAAGCTTTCTTT.

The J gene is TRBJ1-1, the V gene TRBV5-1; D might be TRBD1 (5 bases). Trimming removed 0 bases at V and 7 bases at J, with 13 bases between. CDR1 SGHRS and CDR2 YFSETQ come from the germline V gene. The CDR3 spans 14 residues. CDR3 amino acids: CASSLVGGDSEAFF. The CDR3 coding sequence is TGCGCCAGCAGCTTGGTCGGGGGTGACAGTGAAGCTTTCTTT.

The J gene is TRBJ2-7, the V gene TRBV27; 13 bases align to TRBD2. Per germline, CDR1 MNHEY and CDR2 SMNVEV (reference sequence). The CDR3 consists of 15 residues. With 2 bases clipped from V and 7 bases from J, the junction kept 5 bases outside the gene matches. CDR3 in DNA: TGTGCCAGCAGTTTAGGACTAGCGGGAGTTTCTGAGCAGTACTTC. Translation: CASSLGLAGVSEQYF.

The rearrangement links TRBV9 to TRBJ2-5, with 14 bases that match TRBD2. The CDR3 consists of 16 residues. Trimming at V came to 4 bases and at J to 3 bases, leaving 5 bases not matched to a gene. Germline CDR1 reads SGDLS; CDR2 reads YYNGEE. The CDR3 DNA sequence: TGTGCCAGCAGCAGGGGACTAGCGGGAGTAGAAGAGACCCAGTACTTC. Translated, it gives CASSRGLAGVEETQYF.

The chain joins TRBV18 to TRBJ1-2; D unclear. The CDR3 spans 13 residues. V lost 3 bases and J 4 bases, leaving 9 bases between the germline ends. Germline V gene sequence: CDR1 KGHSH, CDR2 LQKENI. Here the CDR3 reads CASSPEEVYGYTF. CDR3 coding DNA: TGTGCCAGCTCACCGGAGGAGGTCTATGGCTACACCTTC.

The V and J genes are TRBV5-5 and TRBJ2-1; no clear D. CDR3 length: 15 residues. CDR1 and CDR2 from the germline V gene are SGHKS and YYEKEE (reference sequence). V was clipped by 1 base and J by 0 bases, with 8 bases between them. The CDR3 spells CASSLLWSSYNEQFF. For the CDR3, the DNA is TGTGCCAGCAGCTTGCTGTGGAGCTCCTACAATGAGCAGTTCTTC. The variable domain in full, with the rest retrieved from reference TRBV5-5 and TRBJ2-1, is DAGVTQSPTHLIKTRGQQVTLRCSPISGHKSVSWYQQVLGQGPQFIFQYYEKEERGRGNFPDRFSARQFPNYSSELNVNALLLGDSALYLCASSLLWSSYNEQFFGPGTRLTVL.

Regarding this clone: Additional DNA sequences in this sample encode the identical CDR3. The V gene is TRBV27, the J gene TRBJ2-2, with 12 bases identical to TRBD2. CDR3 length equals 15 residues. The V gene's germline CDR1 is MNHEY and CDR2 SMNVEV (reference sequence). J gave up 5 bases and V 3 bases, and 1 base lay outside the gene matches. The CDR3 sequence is CASSLLAGGTGELFF. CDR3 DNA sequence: TGTGCCAGCAGTTTGCTAGCGGGAGGGACCGGGGAGCTGTTTTTT.

CDR3 in DNA: TGTGCCAGCAGCCTAGGGAGCTTCCAAGAGACCCAGTACTTC. Translated: CASSLGSFQETQYF. This chain joins TRBV7-8 and TRBJ2-5; tentative D call: TRBD2 (5 bases). Germline V CDR1 and CDR2: SGHVS, FQNEAQ. Trimming cost V 5 bases and J 1 base, with 11 bases left between them. The CDR3 covers 14 residues.

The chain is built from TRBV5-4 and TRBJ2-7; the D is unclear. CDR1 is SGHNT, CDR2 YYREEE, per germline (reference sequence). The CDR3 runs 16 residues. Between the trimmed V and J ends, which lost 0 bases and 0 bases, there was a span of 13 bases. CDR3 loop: CASSLAQSRSSYEQYF. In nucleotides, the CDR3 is TGTGCCAGCAGCTTGGCCCAGAGCCGGAGCTCCTACGAGCAGTACTTC.

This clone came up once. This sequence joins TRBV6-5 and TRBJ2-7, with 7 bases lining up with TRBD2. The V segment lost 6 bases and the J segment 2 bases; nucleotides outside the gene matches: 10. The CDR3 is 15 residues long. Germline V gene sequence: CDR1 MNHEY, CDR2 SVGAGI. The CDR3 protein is CASSRTSVRTYEQYF. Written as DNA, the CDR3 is TGTGCCAGCAGCCGCACTAGCGTTAGGACCTACGAGCAGTACTTC.